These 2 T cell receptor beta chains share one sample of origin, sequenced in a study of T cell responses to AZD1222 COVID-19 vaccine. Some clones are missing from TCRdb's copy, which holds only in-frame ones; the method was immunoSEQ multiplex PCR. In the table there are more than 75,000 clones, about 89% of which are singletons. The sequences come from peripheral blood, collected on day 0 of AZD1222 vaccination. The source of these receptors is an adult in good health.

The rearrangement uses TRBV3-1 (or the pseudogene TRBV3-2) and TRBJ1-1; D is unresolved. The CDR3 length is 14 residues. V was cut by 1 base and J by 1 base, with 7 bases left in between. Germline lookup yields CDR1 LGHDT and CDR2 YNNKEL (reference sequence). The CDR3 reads CASSQVTRNTEAFF. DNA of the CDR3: TGTGCCAGCAGCCAAGTCACGCGGAACACTGAAGCTTTCTTT.

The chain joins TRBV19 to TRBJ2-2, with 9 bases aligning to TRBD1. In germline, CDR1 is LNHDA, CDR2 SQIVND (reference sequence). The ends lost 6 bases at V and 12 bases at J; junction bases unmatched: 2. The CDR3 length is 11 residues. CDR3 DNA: TGTGCCAGTAGGACAGGGGGAAAGCTGTTTTTT. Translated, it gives CASRTGGKLFF.